This TCR beta chain originates from a study of regulatory T cells in long-lasting Graves disease. The CDR3 runs 13 residues. With V trimmed by 4 bases and J by 3 bases, 1 base remained unmatched. From germline, CDR1 is DFQATT and CDR2 SNEGSKA (reference sequence). At least ten counts were recorded for this clonotype. HTBI primers from iRepertoire and Arm-PCR of CDR3 regions yielded the TCR beta libraries. A single record per CDR3 protein comes from TCRdb applying MiXCR to the multiplex PCR reads. The sample holds 580,000 or so distinct CDR3 sequences, roughly 16% seen once. The time point was: newly diagnosed GD, antithyroid drugs for less than 3 months. PBMCs were the source of the RNA used for TCR sequencing. These data also featured in a second study, about T cells in Graves' hyperthyroidism and ophthalmopathy. From that paper: The hyperthyroidism patients had all been newly diagnosed, and their disease duration was under 2 months. Their ages ranged from 18 to 65 years. The TCR CDR3 first-round RT-PCR relied on the HTBI primer set.

This receptor was obtained from a man younger than 35 with Graves disease. Here the sequenced sample was peripheral blood mononuclear cells (PBMCs), taken at new diagnosis, from a patient treated with antithyroid drugs. J is TRBJ2-2 and V is TRBV20-1; 8 bases are a match to TRBD2. The CDR3 region is CSATGLDTGELFF. CDR3 DNA sequence: TGCAGTGCTACGGGACTAGACACCGGGGAGCTGTTTTTT.